Listed below are T cell receptor beta chains from one sample, sequenced in a study of cytomegalovirus exposure and HLA in healthy donors. Using immunoSEQ multiplex PCR, the repertoire was profiled, and TCRdb retains in-frame clones only, with some absent. This sample carries tens of thousands of clones, over 60% of them seen once, and the ten largest clones take 9% to 13%. Sequencing input: PBMCs. All receptors come from a male donor in good health and CMV-seropositive. CDR3s include the opening cysteine and the closing phenylalanine or tryptophan. The D gene is left open where the match is weak. For some rows the clone size is stated as once, few or many, or as a class when expanded; others skip it.

V	D	J	size	CDR3	DNA
TRBV25-1	.	TRBJ2-7	.	CASSETGHINYEQYF	TGTGCCAGCAGCGAAACGGGACATATAAACTACGAGCAGTACTTC
TRBV19	.	TRBJ1-2	.	CASSISQGNYGYTF	TGTGCCAGTAGTATTAGCCAGGGGAACTATGGCTACACCTTC
TRBV5-1	.	TRBJ2-5	few	CASSLRSSETQYF	TGCGCCAGCAGCTTGAGGAGTTCAGAGACCCAGTACTTC
TRBV7-2	.	TRBJ1-5	.	CASSSGTPNQPQHF	TGTGCCAGCAGCTCCGGGACACCCAATCAGCCCCAGCATTTT
TRBV30	TRBD1	TRBJ2-7	.	CAWSGDRGSPYEQYF	TGTGCCTGGAGTGGGGACAGGGGGTCACCCTACGAGCAGTACTTC
TRBV5-8	TRBD2	TRBJ2-1	few	CASSGRWGLGGNEQFF	TGTGCCAGCAGCGGTCGGTGGGGACTAGGGGGTAATGAGCAGTTCTTC
TRBV2	.	TRBJ2-4	once	CASAGFEAKNIQYF	TGTGCCAGCGCGGGTTTCGAGGCCAAAAACATTCAGTACTTC
TRBV5-4	.	TRBJ1-1	.	CASSLGGHPTEAFF	TGTGCCAGCAGCTTGGGGGGACACCCCACTGAAGCTTTCTTT
TRBV9	.	TRBJ1-2	.	CASSVEGGPGHYGYTF	TGTGCCAGCAGCGTAGAGGGGGGGCCGGGACACTATGGCTACACCTTC
TRBV19	TRBD1	TRBJ2-3	.	CASSIEGTGGGGGTDTQYF	TGTGCCAGTAGTATAGAGGGGACAGGGGGCGGGGGAGGGACAGATACGCAGTATTTT
TRBV19	.	TRBJ2-5	.	CASKVAGQETQYF	TGTGCCAGTAAAGTCGCGGGGCAAGAGACCCAGTACTTC
TRBV6-1	.	TRBJ1-1	.	CASSDWGGGAFF	TGTGCCAGCAGTGACTGGGGGGGTGGGGCTTTCTTT
TRBV20-1	.	TRBJ2-5	.	CSYALGETQYF	TGCAGTTATGCACTCGGGGAGACCCAGTACTTC
TRBV18	.	TRBJ2-3	few	CASSGPTPQGRADTQYF	TGTGCCAGCTCAGGACCTACCCCCCAGGGGAGGGCAGATACGCAGTATTTT
TRBV11-2	.	TRBJ2-2	.	CASSRTTSGNTGELFF	TGTGCCAGCAGCCGCACGACGAGCGGGAACACCGGGGAGCTGTTTTTT
TRBV30	.	TRBJ1-1	once	CAWTPSGIGTFF	TGTGCCTGGACTCCGTCGGGGATCGGGACTTTCTTT
TRBV27	.	TRBJ1-1	.	CASSLSGVLNTEAFF	TGTGCCAGCAGTTTATCCGGGGTATTGAACACTGAAGCTTTCTTT
TRBV10-3	.	TRBJ1-5	.	CAIRGEASNQPQHF	TGTGCCATCAGGGGAGAGGCTAGCAATCAGCCCCAGCATTTT
TRBV6-5	TRBD1	TRBJ1-6	.	CASSSGQGVSSPLHF	TGTGCCAGCAGTTCGGGACAGGGGGTTAGCTCACCCCTCCACTTT
TRBV4-1	.	TRBJ2-6	.	CASSQDGGRSNVLTF	TGCGCCAGCAGCCAAGATGGGGGCCGGTCCAACGTCCTGACTTTC
TRBV7-2	TRBD1	TRBJ2-2	.	CASSLGGTGGTGELFF	TGTGCCAGCAGCTTAGGGGGGACAGGGGGCACCGGGGAGCTGTTTTTT
TRBV29-1	TRBD1	TRBJ1-5	few	CSVTGGGNQPQHF	TGCAGCGTTACAGGGGGAGGCAATCAGCCCCAGCATTTT
TRBV5-6	TRBD1	TRBJ1-2	few	CASSIGQGGYTF	TGTGCCAGCAGCATCGGACAGGGCGGCTACACCTTC
TRBV4-1	.	TRBJ2-1	.	CASSQDQYSRDEQFF	TGCGCCAGCAGCCAAGATCAATACTCGAGGGATGAGCAGTTCTTC